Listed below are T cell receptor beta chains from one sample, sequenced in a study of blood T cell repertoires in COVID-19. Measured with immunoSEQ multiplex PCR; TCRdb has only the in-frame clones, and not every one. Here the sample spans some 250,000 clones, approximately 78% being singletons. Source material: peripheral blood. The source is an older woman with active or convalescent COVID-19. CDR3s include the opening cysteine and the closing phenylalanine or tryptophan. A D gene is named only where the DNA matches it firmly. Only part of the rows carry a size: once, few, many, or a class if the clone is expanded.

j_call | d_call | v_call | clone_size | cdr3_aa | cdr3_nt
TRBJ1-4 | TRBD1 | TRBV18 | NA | CASSLRTGTNEKLFF | TGTGCCAGCTCGCTCAGGACAGGGACCAATGAAAAACTGTTTTTT
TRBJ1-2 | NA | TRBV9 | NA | CASSVDGLWEGGYTF | TGTGCCAGCAGCGTAGATGGCTTATGGGAGGGTGGCTACACCTTC
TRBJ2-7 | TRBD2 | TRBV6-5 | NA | CASRGLAGVYEQYF | TGTGCCAGCAGGGGACTAGCCGGGGTTTACGAGCAGTACTTC
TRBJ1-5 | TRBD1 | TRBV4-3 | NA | CASSQGQGPNQPQHF | TGCGCCAGCAGCCAAGGACAGGGACCCAATCAGCCCCAGCATTTT
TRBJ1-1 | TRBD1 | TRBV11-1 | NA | CASSTQGNPEAFF | TGTGCCAGCAGCACACAGGGGAACCCTGAAGCTTTCTTT
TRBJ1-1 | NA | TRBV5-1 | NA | CASSLSQGTAEAFF | TGCGCCAGCAGCTTGAGTCAGGGGACCGCTGAAGCTTTCTTT
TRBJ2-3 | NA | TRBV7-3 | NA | CASSSGSDTQYF | TGTGCCAGCAGCTCGGGATCCGATACGCAGTATTTT
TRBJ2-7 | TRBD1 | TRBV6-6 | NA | CASRTGSYEQYF | TGTGCCAGCCGGACAGGCTCCTACGAGCAGTACTTC
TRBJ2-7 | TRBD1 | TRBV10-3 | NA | CAISEVGQNYEQYF | TGTGCCATCAGTGAGGTGGGACAGAACTACGAGCAGTACTTC
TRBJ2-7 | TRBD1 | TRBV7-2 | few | CASTRQGAYEQYF | TGTGCCAGCACGAGACAGGGGGCCTACGAGCAGTACTTC
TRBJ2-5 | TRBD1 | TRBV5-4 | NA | CASSSWTGAQETQYF | TGTGCCAGCAGCTCTTGGACAGGGGCGCAAGAGACCCAGTACTTC
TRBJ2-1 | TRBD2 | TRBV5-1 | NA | CASSPLAGGQDEQFF | TGCGCCAGCAGCCCTCTAGCGGGGGGGCAAGATGAGCAGTTCTTC
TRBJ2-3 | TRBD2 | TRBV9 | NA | CASSPRTSGSTDTQYF | TGTGCCAGCAGCCCACGGACTAGCGGAAGCACAGATACGCAGTATTTT
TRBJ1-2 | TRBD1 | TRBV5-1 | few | CASSSGTEFNYGYTF | TGCGCCAGCAGCTCCGGGACAGAATTTAACTATGGCTACACCTTC
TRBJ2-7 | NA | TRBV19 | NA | CASTLREGAAYEQYF | TGTGCCAGTACCCTTCGGGAGGGGGCAGCCTACGAGCAGTACTTC
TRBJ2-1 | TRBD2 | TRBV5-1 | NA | CASSPPGLAGSNEQFF | TGCGCCAGCAGCCCCCCGGGACTAGCGGGTTCCAATGAGCAGTTCTTC
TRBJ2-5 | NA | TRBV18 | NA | CASSPTGNQETQYF | TGTGCCAGCTCACCAACGGGGAATCAAGAGACCCAGTACTTC
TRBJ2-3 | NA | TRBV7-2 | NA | CASSDGNTDTQYF | TGTGCCAGCAGCGACGGGAACACAGATACGCAGTATTTT
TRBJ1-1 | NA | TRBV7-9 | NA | CASSLGQVREVNTEAFF | TGTGCCAGCAGCTTAGGGCAAGTCCGGGAGGTGAACACTGAAGCTTTCTTT
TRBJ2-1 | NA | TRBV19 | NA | CASTTGYNEQFF | TGTGCCAGTACAACAGGGTACAATGAGCAGTTCTTC
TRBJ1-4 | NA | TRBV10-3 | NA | CAIKGQGGEKLFF | TGTGCCATCAAAGGGCAGGGCGGTGAAAAACTGTTTTTT
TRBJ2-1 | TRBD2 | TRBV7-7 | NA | CASSLGSSGVHNEQFF | TGTGCTAGCAGCTTAGGATCTAGCGGGGTCCACAATGAGCAGTTCTTC
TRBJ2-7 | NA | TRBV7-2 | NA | CASSEQSYEQYF | TGTGCCAGCAGCGAACAGAGCTACGAGCAGTACTTC
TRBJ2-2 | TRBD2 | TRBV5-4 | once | CASSPVLAANTGELFF | TGTGCCAGCAGCCCTGTACTAGCGGCGAACACCGGGGAGCTGTTTTTT
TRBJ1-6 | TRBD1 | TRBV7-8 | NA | CASSLYRTGSSYNSPLHF | TGTGCCAGCAGCTTATACCGGACAGGGAGCTCCTATAATTCACCCCTCCACTTT
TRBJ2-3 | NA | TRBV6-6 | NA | CATLLGGHTDTQYF | TGTGCCACCTTATTGGGGGGTCACACAGATACGCAGTATTTT
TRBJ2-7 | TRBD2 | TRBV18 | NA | CASSPWASGGAYEQYF | TGTGCCAGCTCACCATGGGCTAGCGGGGGGGCCTACGAGCAGTACTTC
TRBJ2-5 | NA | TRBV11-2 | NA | CASSLTSQETQYF | TGTGCCAGCAGCTTAACGAGCCAAGAGACCCAGTACTTC